Sequencing of this T cell receptor (beta chain) was carried out in a study of blood T cell repertoires in COVID-19. Across the whole study: Samples of COVID-19 (acute and convalescent) were obtained from the United States, Italy and Spain. PBMCs, B-cell-depleted T cells, or T cells were the source of the cDNA or gDNA that made up the material.

Individuals drawn from around 25 US areas were roughly 18 to 95 years old. Authors' processing steps: Counts of nucleated cells, estimated from reference gene primer amplification, were obtained. TCRdb's table, derived via immunoSEQ multiplex PCR, lists solely in-frame clones and lacks some. V, J and clone size reflect that table, while D and trimming were determined from the DNA. Of more than 150,000 clones listed, about 80% were seen once; the top ten hold around an eighth. V was cut by 4 bases and J by 6 bases, with 14 bases left in between. This CDR3 has 14 residues. CDR1 SGHRS and CDR2 YFSETQ come from the germline V gene.

The chain links TRBV5-1 to TRBJ1-3; D is perhaps TRBD1 (6 bases). The clonotype was recovered from a man aged 55 to 70 who had been exposed to COVID-19. Sequenced input: PBMCs or T cells enriched from blood (not recorded which). Here the CDR3 DNA reads TGCGCCAGCAGCGGACGAGGGGGTTCAAACACCATATATTTT. Translating it yields CASSGRGGSNTIYF.